The next 23 T cell receptor beta chains were all read from a single sample in a study of blood T cell repertoires in COVID-19. Using immunoSEQ multiplex PCR, the repertoire was profiled, and TCRdb retains in-frame clones only, with some absent. The sample includes about 230,000 clones, over 80% seen only once; the top ten take approximately 2.5%. What was sequenced was peripheral blood. Source of these receptors: a man younger than 40 with COVID-19, enrolled during active disease.

V and J are TRBV25-1 and TRBJ1-2; 9 bases are a match to TRBD1. This CDR3 is built from 14 residues. Germline V gene sequence: CDR1 MGHDK, CDR2 SYGVNS. Germline trimming cut 6 bases from V and 8 bases from J; bases unmatched to any gene: 10. CDR3 sequence (DNA): TGTGCCAGCAGCTTCAACCCCGGGACAGGGGGCTACACCTTC. It translates to CASSFNPGTGGYTF.

The chain combines TRBV6-2 or TRBV6-3 with TRBJ2-7; no reliable D call. The CDR3 has 13 amino acids. With 6 bases removed from V and 4 bases from J, the gap between germline ends came to 13 bases. Germline lookup yields CDR1 MNHEY and CDR2 SVGEGT. CDR3 loop: CASSAGGPYEQYF. The DNA of the CDR3 is TGTGCCAGCAGCGCCGGTGGGCCTTACGAGCAGTACTTC.

This chain connects TRBV5-6 to TRBJ2-1, with a possible D match to TRBD2 (6 bases). Germline lookup yields CDR1 SGHDT and CDR2 YYEEEE. This CDR3 has 13 residues. V shed 0 bases and J shed 8 bases, with 9 bases lying between them. The CDR3 loop reads CASSLVGTHEQFF. The CDR3 DNA reads as TGTGCCAGCAGCTTGGTGGGGACTCATGAGCAGTTCTTC.

This chain uses TRBV11-2 with TRBJ2-7; D uncertain. V was shortened by 4 bases and J by 3 bases, with 7 bases between the two germline ends. CDR1 is SGHAT, CDR2 FQNNGV, per germline. The CDR3 totals 12 residues. CDR3 sequence: CASSSLVYEQYF. The CDR3 DNA sequence: TGTGCCAGCAGCTCATTAGTCTACGAGCAGTACTTC. The variable domain in full, with the rest retrieved from reference TRBV11-2 and TRBJ2-7, is EAGVAQSPRYKIIEKRQSVAFWCNPISGHATLYWYQQILGQGPKLLIQFQNNGVVDDSQLPKDRFSAERLKGVDSTLKIQPAKLEDSAVYLCASSSLVYEQYFGPGTRLTVT.

The CDR3 bases are TGTGCCAGCAGTTACTCAGGACAGGGGGGGAACATTCAGTACTTC. Its translation is CASSYSGQGGNIQYF. The chain joins TRBV6-5 to TRBJ2-4, with 10 bases that match TRBD1. CDR1 and CDR2 from the germline V gene are MNHEY and SVGAGI. V lost 0 bases to trimming and J lost 7 bases; unmatched junction nucleotides: 3. CDR3 length: 15 amino acids.

This chain links TRBV7-3 with TRBJ2-1; TRBD2 aligns across 13 bases. Germline trimming cut 2 bases from V and 7 bases from J; bases unmatched to any gene: 5. CDR1 and CDR2 from the germline V gene are SGHTA and FQGTGA. The CDR3 totals 16 residues. CDR3: CASSLWTSGGQNEQFF. The CDR3 nucleotides read TGTGCCAGCAGCTTATGGACTAGCGGGGGTCAGAATGAGCAGTTCTTC. The whole variable domain, remainder taken from reference TRBV7-3 and TRBJ2-1, is GAGVSQTPSNKVTEKGKYVELRCDPISGHTALYWYRQSLGQGPEFLIYFQGTGAADDSGLPNDRFFAVRPEGSVSTLKIQRTERGDSAVYLCASSLWTSGGQNEQFFGPGTRLTVL.

The chain joins TRBV2 to TRBJ1-5; D may be TRBD1 (6 bases). CDR3 size: 13 residues. The V and J ends lost 4 bases and 5 bases respectively, with 9 bases between them. Germline V gene data show CDR1 as SNHLY and CDR2 as FYNNEI. This CDR3 is CASSVQGHQPQHF. In nucleotides, the CDR3 is TGTGCCAGCAGTGTCCAGGGGCATCAGCCCCAGCATTTT.

The J gene is TRBJ1-1, the V gene TRBV11-2, with D hard to call. With 2 bases removed from V and 2 bases from J, the gap between germline ends came to 15 bases. CDR1 and CDR2 from the germline V gene are SGHAT and FQNNGV. CDR3 length: 16 amino acids. CDR3 DNA sequence: TGTGCCAGCAGCTTAATCGGTCAAAACCTTAACACTGAAGCTTTCTTT. It yields the protein CASSLIGQNLNTEAFF.

CDR3 sequence: CAWQRGSNTEAFF. CDR3 in DNA: TGTGCCTGGCAAAGGGGGTCGAACACTGAAGCTTTCTTT. The V gene is TRBV30, the J gene TRBJ1-1; TRBD1 might be the D (6 bases). The CDR3 contains 13 residues. Trimming removed 5 bases from V and 1 base from J, with 11 bases in between. Looked up from germline, CDR1 is GTSNPN and CDR2 is SVGIG (reference sequence). The entire variable domain, with the rest obtained from reference TRBV30 and TRBJ1-1, is as follows: SQTIHQWPATLVQPVGSPLSLECTVEGTSNPNLYWYRQAAGRGLQLLFYSVGIGQISSEVPQNLSASRPQDRQFILSSKKLLLSDSGFYLCAWQRGSNTEAFFGQGTRLTVV.

This chain uses TRBV3-1 (or the pseudogene TRBV3-2) with TRBJ1-2; D call uncertain. Germline V gene sequence: CDR1 LGHDT, CDR2 YNNKEL (reference sequence). CDR3 length: 13 amino acids. Trimming took 2 bases from V and 8 from J, leaving 12 bases between them. Here the CDR3 reads CASSQFRVPGYTF. In nucleotides, the CDR3 is TGTGCCAGCAGCCAATTTCGGGTTCCGGGCTACACCTTC.

The chain combines TRBV14 with TRBJ1-2; the match to TRBD1 covers 8 bases. This CDR3 spans 14 amino acids. J gave up 2 bases and V 4 bases, and 3 bases lay outside the gene matches. CDR1 SGHDN and CDR2 FVKESK come from the germline V gene. The CDR3 is CASSPRTGNYGYTF. CDR3 DNA sequence: TGTGCCAGCAGCCCGCGGACAGGGAACTATGGCTACACCTTC.

The chain employs TRBV7-2 and TRBJ2-3, with 7 bases identical to TRBD2. The CDR3 is made up of 14 amino acids. The germline CDR1 and CDR2 sequences are SGHTA and FQGNSA. With 3 bases clipped from V and 3 bases from J, the junction kept 3 bases outside the gene matches. The CDR3 sequence: CASSLGRGTDTQYF. Written as DNA, the CDR3 is TGTGCCAGCAGCTTGGGGAGGGGAACAGATACGCAGTATTTT.

The V call is TRBV2, the J call TRBJ2-1; TRBD1 agrees at 10 bases. The V segment lost 6 bases and the J segment 5 bases; nucleotides outside the gene matches: 13. Germline CDR1 reads SNHLY; CDR2 reads FYNNEI. CDR3 length: 17 residues. This CDR3 is CASRARQGALSDNEQFF. CDR3 nucleotides: TGTGCCAGCAGGGCGAGACAGGGGGCACTTTCTGACAATGAGCAGTTCTTC.

The rearrangement links TRBV11-1 to TRBJ1-1; no reliable D call. From germline, CDR1 is SGHAT and CDR2 FQDESV (reference sequence). The CDR3 totals 12 residues. V was clipped by 6 bases and J by 6 bases, with 11 bases between them. The CDR3 sequence: CASSRVGSEAFF. In nucleotides, the CDR3 is TGTGCCAGCAGTCGGGTTGGATCTGAAGCTTTCTTT.

This chain links TRBV5-6 with TRBJ2-5; 8 bases fit TRBD1. The germline CDR1 and CDR2 sequences are SGHDT and YYEEEE. V shed 3 bases, J shed 1 base, and the junction held 5 bases outside the gene matches. The CDR3 is 15 amino acids. The CDR3 sequence: CASSYDRGLQETQYF. The CDR3 DNA is TGTGCCAGCAGCTACGACAGGGGACTCCAAGAGACCCAGTACTTC.

J is TRBJ2-7 and V is TRBV28; 11 bases align to TRBD2. The CDR3 runs 15 residues. Per germline, CDR1 MDHEN and CDR2 SYDVKM. With 8 bases clipped from V and 0 bases from J, the junction kept 6 bases outside the gene matches. The CDR3 is CASQGLAVSSYEQYF. The CDR3 region has the DNA TGTGCCAGCCAGGGACTAGCGGTTAGCTCCTACGAGCAGTACTTC.

A single count supports this clone. V is TRBV27 and J is TRBJ2-1; 7 bases align to TRBD2. From germline, CDR1 is MNHEY and CDR2 SMNVEV (reference sequence). V dropped 0 bases and J dropped 1; count of bases not matched to a gene: 12. CDR3 length equals 19 residues. The CDR3 sequence is CASSLSSNTLAASYNEQFF. CDR3 nucleotides: TGTGCCAGCAGTTTATCTTCCAATACTCTAGCGGCGTCCTACAATGAGCAGTTCTTC.

CDR3 loop: CASLTGLNTEAFF. The DNA of the CDR3 is TGTGCCAGCCTGACAGGGTTGAACACTGAAGCTTTCTTT. The J gene is TRBJ1-1, the V gene TRBV19; 7 bases are a match to TRBD1. Germline-derived CDR1 and CDR2 are LNHDA and SQIVND (reference sequence). The CDR3 covers 13 residues. V gave up 9 bases and J gave up 0 bases; unmatched junction bases: 4. The complete variable domain, with remaining parts taken from reference TRBV19 and TRBJ1-1, reads DGGITQSPKYLFRKEGQNVTLSCEQNLNHDAMYWYRQDPGQGLRLIYYSQIVNDFQKGDIAEGYSVSREKKESFPLTVTSAQKNPTAFYLCASLTGLNTEAFFGQGTRLTVV.

Only one count was recorded for this clone. The rearrangement links TRBV7-6 to TRBJ1-1; D is possibly TRBD1 (6 bases). The V end lost 3 bases, the J end lost 8 bases, and 7 bases lay between the germline ends. Germline V CDR1 and CDR2: SGHVS, FNYEAQ. The CDR3 extends over 11 amino acids. The CDR3 sequence: CASSFTGEAFF. The CDR3 bases are TGTGCCAGCAGCTTCACAGGGGAAGCTTTCTTT.

The chain has TRBV7-9 and TRBJ1-5; possible D gene TRBD1, 6 bases. The germline V gene encodes CDR1 SEHNR and CDR2 FQNEAQ (reference sequence). Trimming stripped 5 bases from V and 4 bases from J, with 18 bases between. The CDR3 spans 16 residues. The CDR3 is CASSATPDSLNQPQHF. CDR3 nucleotide sequence: TGTGCCAGCAGCGCCACCCCGGACAGTTTAAATCAGCCCCAGCATTTT.

The chain is built from TRBV5-1 and TRBJ2-5; no reliable D call. The CDR3 contains 12 residues. V gave up 5 bases and J gave up 0 bases, with 5 bases separating them. Per the germline V gene, CDR1 is SGHRS and CDR2 is YFSETQ. CDR3: CASSIHQETQYF. The CDR3 coding sequence is TGCGCCAGCAGTATCCACCAAGAGACCCAGTACTTC.

The genes are TRBV7-3 and TRBJ2-7; 10 nucleotides align to TRBD1. CDR1 and CDR2 (germline): SGHTA, FQGTGA. J was trimmed by 7 bases and V by 5 bases; bases with no gene match: 8. The CDR3 covers 14 residues. The CDR3 protein is CASSPTGGWGEQYF. CDR3 in DNA: TGTGCCAGCAGCCCGACAGGGGGCTGGGGAGAGCAGTACTTC. Variable domain in full (rest from reference TRBV7-3 and TRBJ2-7): GAGVSQTPSNKVTEKGKYVELRCDPISGHTALYWYRQSLGQGPEFLIYFQGTGAADDSGLPNDRFFAVRPEGSVSTLKIQRTERGDSAVYLCASSPTGGWGEQYFGPGTRLTVT.

The chain links TRBV7-2 to TRBJ2-1; 11 bases align to TRBD2. The germline V gene encodes CDR1 SGHTA and CDR2 FQGNSA. This CDR3 has 14 residues. The junction had 7 bases not matched to a gene; V was cut back by 4 bases and J by 11 bases. This CDR3 is CASSSPGLAVKQFF. The CDR3 nucleotides are TGTGCCAGCAGCTCCCCGGGACTAGCGGTAAAGCAGTTCTTC.